The 15 T cell receptor beta chains reported below all come from one sample, sequenced in a study of control samples from healthy donors and cancer patients. The protocol was immunoSEQ multiplex PCR, while the TCRdb copy is restricted to in-frame clones and leaves out a portion. This sample has roughly 160,000 clones, with about 94% found just once. Sequencing was done on a sample of PBMCs. These TCRs come from a man aged 55 to 70 with colorectal cancer.

V usage is TRBV29-1 and J usage is TRBJ1-1, with D perhaps matching TRBD1 (5 bases). The CDR3 spans 14 residues. Germline CDR1 and CDR2: SQVTM and ANQGSEA. Trimming removed 3 bases at V and 6 bases at J, with 17 bases between. CDR3: CSVDPGEGNSEAFF. As DNA, the CDR3 is TGCAGCGTTGACCCGGGGGAAGGTAATTCTGAAGCTTTCTTT.

The rearrangement joins TRBV28 to TRBJ1-6; D unresolved. This CDR3 comprises 15 residues. The germline gives CDR1 MDHEN, CDR2 SYDVKM. Trimming shortened V by 8 bases and J by 0 bases, and 11 bases separated the two germline ends. The CDR3 nucleotides are TGTGCCAGCCGTGGAGAGAGCTCCTATAATTCACCCCTCCACTTT. Translation gives CASRGESSYNSPLHF.

The J gene is TRBJ2-7, the V gene TRBV7-2; D remains unclear. CDR1 and CDR2 from the germline V gene are SGHTA and FQGNSA. The CDR3 extends over 12 amino acids. Trimming stripped 6 bases from V and 2 bases from J, with 8 bases between. The CDR3 sequence: CASSGSPYEQYF. CDR3 bases: TGTGCCAGCAGTGGCAGTCCCTACGAGCAGTACTTC.

The CDR3, as DNA: TGTGCCAGCAGCCAGGCTGGACAGGGAGTAGGGGGCTACACCTTC. Its protein product is CASSQAGQGVGGYTF. The chain recombines TRBV3-1 (or the pseudogene TRBV3-2) with TRBJ1-2, with 8 bases aligning to TRBD1. This CDR3 contains 15 residues. CDR1 LGHDT and CDR2 YNNKEL come from the germline V gene (reference sequence). J was trimmed by 8 bases and V by 3 bases; bases with no gene match: 11.

Only one count was recorded for this clone. The chain carries TRBV4-1 and TRBJ1-5; D may be TRBD1 (5 bases). Germline lookup yields CDR1 MGHRA and CDR2 YSYEKL. This CDR3 is built from 13 residues. V was cut by 8 bases and J by 4 bases, with 12 bases left in between. The CDR3, as DNA: TGCGCCAGCTCGCCCGGGGGAAATCAGCCCCAGCATTTT. It encodes CASSPGGNQPQHF.

The V and J genes are TRBV7-9 and TRBJ1-4, with D tentatively TRBD1 (6 bases). CDR3 length: 14 amino acids. Germline assignment: CDR1 SEHNR and CDR2 FQNEAQ (reference sequence). V lost 6 bases and J 10 bases, leaving 18 bases between the germline ends. CDR3 coding DNA: TGTGCCAGCAGTCCAGGGGCCCCAGGGCGAAAACTGTTTTTT. Protein product: CASSPGAPGRKLFF. Drawing the rest from reference TRBV7-9 and TRBJ1-4, the complete variable domain is DTGVSQNPRHKITKRGQNVTFRCDPISEHNRLYWYRQTLGQGPEFLTYFQNEAQLEKSRLLSDRFSAERPKGSFSTLEIQRTEQGDSAMYLCASSPGAPGRKLFFGSGTQLSVL.

The chain couples TRBV6-2 or TRBV6-3 to TRBJ1-1; 8 bases are a match to TRBD1. The V gene's germline CDR1 is MNHEY and CDR2 SVGEGT. The CDR3 runs to 13 residues. V shed 5 bases, J shed 4 bases, and the junction held 3 bases outside the gene matches. CDR3 nucleotides: TGTGCCAGCAGTGACAGGGGTGGCACTGAAGCTTTCTTT. It specifies CASSDRGGTEAFF.

The J gene is TRBJ2-5, the V gene TRBV6-5; a possible D gene is TRBD2 (6 bases). V lost 6 bases and J 6 bases, leaving 14 bases between the germline ends. The CDR3 totals 13 residues. Germline V gene data show CDR1 as MNHEY and CDR2 as SVGAGI. The CDR3 reads CASSVGEAKTQYF. DNA of the CDR3: TGTGCCAGCAGCGTTGGGGAGGCGAAGACCCAGTACTTC.

This chain connects TRBV4-2 to TRBJ1-1, with 7 bases aligning to TRBD1. The length of the CDR3 is 15 residues. After removal of 1 base from V and 0 bases from J, the junction contained 2 bases not matched to a gene. Per germline, CDR1 LGHNA and CDR2 YNFKEQ. The CDR3 bases are TGTGCCAGCAGCCAAGTTACAGGGGTGAACACTGAAGCTTTCTTT. The encoded protein is CASSQVTGVNTEAFF.

This chain joins TRBV7-8 and TRBJ2-1; maybe TRBD1 (6 bases). The CDR3 extends over 14 amino acids. V was clipped by 4 bases and J by 5 bases, with 12 bases between them. In germline, CDR1 is SGHVS, CDR2 FQNEAQ. The CDR3 spells CASSSRRGNNEQFF. The CDR3 bases are TGTGCCAGCAGCTCCCGTAGGGGGAACAATGAGCAGTTCTTC.

This clone was seen once. This sequence joins TRBV10-2 and TRBJ1-4; TRBD1 aligns across 7 bases. The germline CDR1 and CDR2 sequences are WSHSY and SAAADI. This CDR3 spans 15 amino acids. Trimming took 7 bases from V and 5 from J; bases not matched to a gene: 10. This chain's CDR3 is CASKREGQKNEKLFF. CDR3 coding DNA: TGCGCCAGCAAGAGGGAGGGACAGAAGAATGAAAAACTGTTTTTT.

This chain joins TRBV11-3 and TRBJ1-1; D remains unclear. Germline CDR1 reads SGHNT; CDR2 reads YENEEA. The CDR3 contains 13 residues. V was shortened by 2 bases and J by 1 base, with 5 bases between the two germline ends. The DNA for the CDR3 is TGTGCCAGCAGCTTAATCGCGAACACTGAAGCTTTCTTT. Protein: CASSLIANTEAFF.

This clone was observed once. The rearrangement links TRBV11-2 to TRBJ1-2; perhaps TRBD1 as D (6 bases). Germline CDR1 reads SGHAT; CDR2 reads FQNNGV. The CDR3 loop spans 13 amino acids. Trimming removed 4 bases from V and 4 bases from J, with 10 bases in between. The CDR3 DNA follows: TGTGCCAGCAGCTCACAGGGAGGCTATGGCTACACCTTC. Protein product: CASSSQGGYGYTF.

A single count supports this clone. V is TRBV6-5 and J is TRBJ2-1; 9 bases map to TRBD2. Germline CDR1 and CDR2: MNHEY and SVGAGI. The V and J ends lost 8 bases and 1 base, in that order; junction bases with no gene match: 6. This CDR3 is built from 15 residues. The chain's CDR3 is CASGRGGQSYNEQFF. The CDR3 DNA follows: TGTGCCAGCGGGCGGGGGGGCCAATCCTACAATGAGCAGTTCTTC.

A remark on this clone: At one of its ends the junction is not consistent with the germline gene, which may arise from a read error. The rearrangement links TRBV6-4 to TRBJ2-3; no clear D. The CDR3 runs to 13 residues. Germline V gene sequence: CDR1 MRHNA, CDR2 SNTAGT. The CDR3 protein is CASSDSIESSRHF. CDR3 nucleotide sequence: TGTGCCAGCAGTGACTCGATTGAGTCGTCCAGGCATTTT.